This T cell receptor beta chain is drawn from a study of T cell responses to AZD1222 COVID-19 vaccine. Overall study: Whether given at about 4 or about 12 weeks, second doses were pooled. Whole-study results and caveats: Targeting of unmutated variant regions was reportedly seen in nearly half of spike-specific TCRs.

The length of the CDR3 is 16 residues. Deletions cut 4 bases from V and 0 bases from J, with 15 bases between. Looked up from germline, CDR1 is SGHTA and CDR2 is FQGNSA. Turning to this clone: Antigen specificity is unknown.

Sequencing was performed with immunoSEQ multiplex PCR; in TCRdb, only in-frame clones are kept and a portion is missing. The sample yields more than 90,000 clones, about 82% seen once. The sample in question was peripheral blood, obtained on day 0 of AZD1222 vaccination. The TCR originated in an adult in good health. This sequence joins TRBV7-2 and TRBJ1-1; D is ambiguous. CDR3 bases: TGTGCCAGCAGCTCCCCCTCGGGAGGCGTGAACACTGAAGCTTTCTTT. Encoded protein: CASSSPSGGVNTEAFF.